This TCR beta chain was captured in a study of cytomegalovirus exposure and HLA in healthy donors. Points from the study as a whole: Later analysis revealed greater clonal expansion in HLA-associated TCR beta chains than in equally common others. In vitro confirmation showed three CMV-associated chains to be CMV antigen specific.

Trimming at V came to 6 bases and at J to 1 base, leaving 4 bases not matched to a gene. The CDR3 loop spans 14 amino acids. Germline CDR1 is MNHEY and CDR2 is SVGAGI. Concerning this clone itself: Its antigen is as yet unknown.

With 60 Vbeta and 13 Jbeta primers, the PCR was carried out. Some clones are missing from TCRdb's copy, which holds only in-frame ones; the method was immunoSEQ multiplex PCR. The sample has approximately 210,000 clones, more than 75% seen once. The receptor's source is a man aged 40-49 years in good health and CMV-seropositive. The gene calls are TRBV6-5 and TRBJ1-2, with TRBD1 identical over 8 bases. The source material was PBMCs. CDR3 DNA: TGTGCCAGCAGCTCCAGGGGGCTTAACTATGGCTACACCTTC. It encodes CASSSRGLNYGYTF.